This T cell receptor beta chain derives from a study of blood T cell repertoires in COVID-19. The repertoire was sequenced with immunoSEQ multiplex PCR; TCRdb's copy has only in-frame clones and lacks some. The table records over 130,000 clones, less than 80% of them present only once. The sample consisted of peripheral blood. This sequence was found in a woman older than 75 with active or convalescent COVID-19.

The CDR3 region is CASSLPPGQRYSNQPQHF. The CDR3 DNA reads TGCGCCAGCAGCCTCCCCCCGGGACAGCGGTATAGCAATCAGCCCCAGCATTTT. The chain is built from TRBV4-3 and TRBJ1-5; 7 bases map to TRBD1. Germline CDR1 and CDR2: LGHNA and YSLEER. Trimming took 4 bases from V and 0 from J; bases not matched to a gene: 12. This CDR3 is 18 amino acids long.